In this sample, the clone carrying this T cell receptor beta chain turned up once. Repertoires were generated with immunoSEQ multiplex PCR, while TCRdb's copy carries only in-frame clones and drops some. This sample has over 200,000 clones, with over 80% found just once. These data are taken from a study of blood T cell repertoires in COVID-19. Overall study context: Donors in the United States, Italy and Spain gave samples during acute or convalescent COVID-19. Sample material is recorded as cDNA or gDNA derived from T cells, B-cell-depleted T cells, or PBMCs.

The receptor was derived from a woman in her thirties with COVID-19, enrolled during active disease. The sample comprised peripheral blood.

CDR3: CASSPGARGNTIYF. The CDR3 DNA reads as TGTGCCAGTAGTCCCGGAGCTCGAGGCAACACCATATATTTT. The chain uses TRBV19 and TRBJ1-3; D gene uncertain. The CDR3 has 14 amino acids. Germline V gene data show CDR1 as LNHDA and CDR2 as SQIVND (reference sequence). V was pared by 5 bases and J by 7 bases, with 15 bases between.